The 25 T cell receptor beta chains in this list originate from one sample, sequenced in a study of technical replicates of blood from a handful of donors. The repertoire was sequenced with immunoSEQ multiplex PCR; TCRdb's copy has only in-frame clones and lacks some. The table lists about 70,000 clones, approximately 96% of them singletons. Sequencing was performed on T cells isolated from PBMCs. All receptors derive from a human donor in good health.

The chain employs TRBV27 and TRBJ1-5; TRBD1 is a possible D gene (5 bases). With 4 bases removed from V and 0 bases from J, the gap between germline ends came to 7 bases. The V gene's germline CDR1 is MNHEY and CDR2 SMNVEV (reference sequence). The CDR3 has 14 residues. CDR3 loop: CASSSQVSNQPQHF. The DNA for the CDR3 is TGTGCCAGCAGTTCACAGGTTAGCAATCAGCCCCAGCATTTT.

This chain connects TRBV16 to TRBJ2-7; TRBD1 aligns across 8 bases. This CDR3 has 14 amino acids. Germline-derived CDR1 and CDR2 are KGHSY and FQNENV. The V segment lost 4 bases and the J segment 6 bases; nucleotides outside the gene matches: 8. This chain's CDR3 is CASSPRTGTLEQYF. CDR3 nucleotides: TGTGCCAGCAGCCCCCGGACAGGGACCCTCGAGCAGTACTTC.

This clone was seen just once. This chain uses TRBV4-1 with TRBJ2-5, with 7 bases lining up with TRBD2. V lost 8 bases, J lost 3 bases, and 12 bases stayed unmatched. Germline V gene lookup returns CDR1 MGHRA and CDR2 YSYEKL. This CDR3 comprises 15 residues. In DNA, the CDR3 is TGCGCCAGCGGCGGGATCGCTGCGGGGGAAGAGACCCAGTACTTC. Translating it yields CASGGIAAGEETQYF.

The CDR3 DNA sequence: TGTGCCAGCAGCTTGGGCCAGGGGGCGGGCGGCTACACCTTC. It encodes CASSLGQGAGGYTF. The chain has TRBV5-4 and TRBJ1-2, with 8 bases lining up with TRBD1. This CDR3 is built from 14 residues. CDR1 and CDR2 from the germline V gene are SGHNT and YYREEE (reference sequence). V shed 0 bases and J 8 bases; nucleotides not matched to a gene: 6.

The genes are TRBV9 and TRBJ1-2; TRBD1 matches 11 bases. The V gene's germline CDR1 is SGDLS and CDR2 YYNGEE. The CDR3 has 16 amino acids. J was trimmed by 3 bases and V by 3 bases; bases with no gene match: 7. The CDR3: CASSGLRDRGYYGYTF. The DNA for the CDR3 is TGTGCCAGCAGCGGACTCCGGGACAGGGGGTACTATGGCTACACCTTC.

The chain carries TRBV18 and TRBJ1-1; 9 positions agree with TRBD1. The V and J ends lost 5 bases and 5 bases, in that order; junction bases with no gene match: 9. This CDR3 has 15 residues. Per germline, CDR1 KGHSH and CDR2 LQKENI. The CDR3 reads CASSREGQGRTEAFF. For the CDR3, the DNA is TGTGCCAGCTCAAGGGAGGGACAGGGAAGGACTGAAGCTTTCTTT.

The chain carries TRBV15 and TRBJ2-1; 12 bases fit TRBD2. The CDR3 contains 16 residues. V lost 0 bases to trimming and J lost 8 bases; unmatched junction nucleotides: 5. Germline V gene data show CDR1 as LNHNV and CDR2 as YYDKDF (reference sequence). CDR3 sequence: CATSRELAGGPYEQFF. The CDR3 nucleotides are TGTGCCACCAGCAGAGAGCTAGCGGGAGGGCCTTATGAGCAGTTCTTC.

The J gene is TRBJ1-6, the V gene TRBV2; no firm D call. There are 11 residues in the CDR3. Germline assignment: CDR1 SNHLY and CDR2 FYNNEI. Trimming left V 5 bases short and J 8 bases short, with 4 bases between. The CDR3 loop reads CASSRDSPLHF. CDR3 DNA sequence: TGTGCCAGCAGTCGAGATTCACCCCTCCACTTT.

The chain carries TRBV10-1 and TRBJ2-3; a weak D match, TRBD1 (5 bases). CDR3 length: 16 amino acids. V was shortened by 4 bases and J by 0 bases, with 14 bases between the two germline ends. CDR1 WNHNN and CDR2 SYGVQD come from the germline V gene (reference sequence). The CDR3 is CASSGVGAGSTDTQYF. CDR3 DNA: TGCGCCAGCAGTGGCGTAGGGGCCGGTAGCACAGATACGCAGTATTTT.

The chain uses TRBV30 and TRBJ1-4; maybe TRBD1 (5 bases). Germline CDR1 GTSNPN, CDR2 SVGIG (reference sequence). V lost 3 bases to trimming and J lost 0 bases, with 14 bases between them. This CDR3 region has 16 residues. This CDR3 reads CAWSRGHDATNEKLFF. The DNA for the CDR3 is TGTGCCTGGAGCCGAGGACACGATGCAACTAATGAAAAACTGTTTTTT.

V and J are TRBV5-4 and TRBJ2-2; D may be TRBD1 (5 bases). CDR3 length equals 15 residues. The germline CDR1 and CDR2 sequences are SGHNT and YYREEE (reference sequence). Trimming shortened V by 0 bases and J by 8 bases, and 14 bases separated the two germline ends. CDR3 nucleotide sequence: TGTGCCAGCAGCTTGGCTATGGACACATGGGGGGAGCTGTTTTTT. Residues: CASSLAMDTWGELFF.

This rearrangement joins TRBV27 to TRBJ2-7; D may be TRBD1 (5 bases). The V end lost 2 bases, the J end lost 4 bases, and 24 bases lay between the germline ends. The CDR3 is made up of 18 amino acids. In germline, CDR1 is MNHEY, CDR2 SMNVEV (reference sequence). In DNA, the CDR3 is TGTGCCAGCAGTTTAAGGGCCTACCAGGGTGCCCCTAATTACGAGCAGTACTTC. Translated, it gives CASSLRAYQGAPNYEQYF.

V is TRBV19 and J is TRBJ1-2, with 11 bases fitting TRBD1. Germline assignment: CDR1 LNHDA and CDR2 SQIVND (reference sequence). The V segment lost 8 bases and the J segment 3 bases; nucleotides outside the gene matches: 8. The CDR3 contains 15 residues. The CDR3 spells CASSFSGQGDYGYTF. CDR3 DNA: TGTGCCAGTTCCTTTTCGGGACAGGGGGACTATGGCTACACCTTC.

The V gene is TRBV11-2, the J gene TRBJ1-1; a possible D gene is TRBD1 (5 bases). Between the trimmed V and J ends, which lost 5 bases and 1 base, there was a span of 14 bases. This CDR3 is 15 amino acids long. CDR1 SGHAT and CDR2 FQNNGV come from the germline V gene. The CDR3 DNA sequence: TGTGCCAGCAGCCGAAAGTCCAGGGAGAACACTGAAGCTTTCTTT. It yields the protein CASSRKSRENTEAFF. The variable domain in full, with the rest retrieved from reference TRBV11-2 and TRBJ1-1, is EAGVAQSPRYKIIEKRQSVAFWCNPISGHATLYWYQQILGQGPKLLIQFQNNGVVDDSQLPKDRFSAERLKGVDSTLKIQPAKLEDSAVYLCASSRKSRENTEAFFGQGTRLTVV.

This sequence joins TRBV6-5 and TRBJ2-7, with D tentatively TRBD2 (6 bases). The CDR3 consists of 14 residues. CDR1 and CDR2 (germline): MNHEY, SVGAGI. Trimming took off 7 bases at V and 1 base at J, with 14 bases between the two ends. CDR3 region: CASTKSGTSYEQYF. The CDR3 DNA is TGTGCCAGCACCAAATCCGGGACTTCCTACGAGCAGTACTTC.

The V and J genes are TRBV27 and TRBJ2-7, with a weak D call TRBD2 (6 bases). CDR3 size: 16 residues. V lost 0 bases and J lost 1, with 13 bases in between. Germline V gene data show CDR1 as MNHEY and CDR2 as SMNVEV (reference sequence). The CDR3 protein is CASSLSLDYSSYEQYF. The CDR3 coding sequence is TGTGCCAGCAGTTTATCGTTGGACTATTCATCCTACGAGCAGTACTTC.

This clone was seen only once. The rearrangement uses TRBV5-5 and TRBJ1-5, with D unclear. With 0 bases removed from V and 6 bases from J, the gap between germline ends came to 7 bases. This CDR3 is 13 amino acids long. Germline values: CDR1 SGHKS, CDR2 YYEKEE (reference sequence). The CDR3 is CASSLGIGQPQHF. Written as DNA, the CDR3 is TGTGCCAGCAGCTTGGGTATCGGTCAGCCCCAGCATTTT.

The rearrangement joins TRBV10-3 to TRBJ1-3; D not certain. This CDR3 comprises 12 residues. The ends were cut back, 8 bases at V and 3 bases at J, with 8 bases in the middle. CDR1 and CDR2 from the germline V gene are ENHRY and SYGVKD. CDR3 DNA sequence: TGTGCCATCCTCAGCGTTGGAAACACCATATATTTT. This translates into CAILSVGNTIYF.

The V and J genes are TRBV5-1 and TRBJ2-7, with D tentatively TRBD1 (6 bases). CDR1 is SGHRS and CDR2 is YFSETQ in the germline V gene. The CDR3 has 14 residues. Trimming took 2 bases from V and 2 from J, leaving 11 bases between them. The CDR3 DNA reads TGCGCCAGCAGCTTCGGGACACAGGCCTACGAGCAGTACTTC. It translates to CASSFGTQAYEQYF.

In DNA form, the CDR3 reads TGTGCCAGCAGCTCAGGGCCTCCCTACGAGCAGTACTTC. Its protein is CASSSGPPYEQYF. This chain connects TRBV11-2 to TRBJ2-7, with a tentative D call TRBD1 (5 bases). CDR3 size: 13 residues. Trimming took off 4 bases at V and 2 bases at J, with 9 bases between the two ends. The germline V gene has CDR1 SGHAT and CDR2 FQNNGV.

The chain employs TRBV6-4 and TRBJ2-3; D unresolved. The CDR3 is made up of 16 amino acids. Germline-derived CDR1 and CDR2 are MRHNA and SNTAGT. The ends were cut back, 3 bases at V and 0 bases at J, with 13 bases in the middle. CDR3 residues: CASSDFPKPSTDTQYF. CDR3 coding DNA: TGTGCCAGCAGTGATTTCCCTAAGCCAAGCACAGATACGCAGTATTTT.

This rearrangement joins TRBV30 to TRBJ2-1; D not certain. CDR3 length: 12 amino acids. Looked up from germline, CDR1 is GTSNPN and CDR2 is SVGIG (reference sequence). V dropped 0 bases and J dropped 7 bases, with 7 bases sitting between them. The CDR3 is CAWSVTRNEQFF. The DNA of the CDR3 is TGTGCCTGGAGTGTAACGCGGAATGAGCAGTTCTTC. Looking up the rest from reference TRBV30 and TRBJ2-1 gives the full variable domain: SQTIHQWPATLVQPVGSPLSLECTVEGTSNPNLYWYRQAAGRGLQLLFYSVGIGQISSEVPQNLSASRPQDRQFILSSKKLLLSDSGFYLCAWSVTRNEQFFGPGTRLTVL.

The CDR3 sequence is CAWSVPGAYGNTIYF. In nucleotides, the CDR3 is TGTGCCTGGAGTGTCCCAGGGGCCTACGGAAACACCATATATTTT. The chain links TRBV30 to TRBJ1-3, with a weak D call TRBD1 (6 bases). CDR1 and CDR2 (germline): GTSNPN, SVGIG (reference sequence). The CDR3 totals 15 residues. V lost 0 bases, J lost 4 bases, and 13 bases lay in between.

The CDR3 nucleotides are TGTGCCAGCAGCTCAGGGAGCACAGATACGCAGTATTTT. Amino acid sequence: CASSSGSTDTQYF. V and J are TRBV5-6 and TRBJ2-3, with TRBD1 as a possible D gene (5 bases). Germline V gene lookup returns CDR1 SGHDT and CDR2 YYEEEE. The CDR3 contains 13 residues. V was clipped by 3 bases and J by 0 bases, with 5 bases between them. The whole variable domain, remainder taken from reference TRBV5-6 and TRBJ2-3, is DAGVTQSPTHLIKTRGQQVTLRCSPKSGHDTVSWYQQALGQGPQFIFQYYEEEERQRGNFPDRFSGHQFPNYSSELNVNALLLGDSALYLCASSSGSTDTQYFGPGTRLTVL.

This chain uses TRBV5-4 with TRBJ1-2; 7 bases match TRBD1. The germline V gene encodes CDR1 SGHNT and CDR2 YYREEE (reference sequence). The CDR3 is 12 amino acids. V lost 4 bases, J lost 6 bases, and 3 bases stayed unmatched. The CDR3 nucleotides are TGTGCCAGCAGCCAAGGGACAGATGGCTACACCTTC. Residues: CASSQGTDGYTF.